The entry that follows covers one TCR beta chain sequence. Its matching antigen is unknown. Production of TCR cDNA was by 5'RACE template switching, which also added a universal primer site and UMIs. TCRdb reprocessed the 5' RACE reads with MiXCR, giving one entry per CDR3 protein. The table records around 160,000 distinct CDR3 sequences, around 7% of them present only once. These data originate in a study of T cells after yellow fever vaccination. CDR1 and CDR2 from the germline V gene are MDHEN and SYDVKM. The CDR3 contains 14 residues. V was clipped by 6 bases and J by 5 bases, with 17 bases between them. Study observations and caveats: Abundant bulk-derived clonotypes could contaminate FACS-sorted repertoires.

The sequenced sample was CD4+ T cells sorted from PBMCs, obtained about 5 days after the first yellow fever vaccination. The clonotype was recovered from a man between 18 and 29 years old who received the YFV17D yellow fever vaccine. The chain combines TRBV28 with TRBJ2-7; no clear D. The CDR3 region has the DNA TGTGCCAGCAGCAGCATAGGGTTTTCCGACGAGCAGTACTTC. Translated: CASSSIGFSDEQYF.